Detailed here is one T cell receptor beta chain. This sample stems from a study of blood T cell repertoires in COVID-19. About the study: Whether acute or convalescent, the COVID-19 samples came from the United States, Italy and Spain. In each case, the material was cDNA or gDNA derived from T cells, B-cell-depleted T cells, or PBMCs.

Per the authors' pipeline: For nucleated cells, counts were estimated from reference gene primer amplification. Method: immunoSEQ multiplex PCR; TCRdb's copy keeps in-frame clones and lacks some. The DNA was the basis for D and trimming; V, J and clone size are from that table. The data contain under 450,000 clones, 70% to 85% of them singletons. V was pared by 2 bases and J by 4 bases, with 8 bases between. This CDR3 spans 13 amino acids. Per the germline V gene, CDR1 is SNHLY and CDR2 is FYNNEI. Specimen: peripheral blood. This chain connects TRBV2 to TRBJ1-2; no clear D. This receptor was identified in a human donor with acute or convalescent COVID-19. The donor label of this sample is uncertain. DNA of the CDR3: TGTGCCAGCAGTGAACAGATCGTCTATGGCTACACCTTC. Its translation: CASSEQIVYGYTF.